This T cell receptor beta chain was captured in a study of blood T cell repertoires in COVID-19. Study summary: Samples of COVID-19 (acute and convalescent) were obtained from the United States, Italy and Spain.

In the original workflow: For nucleated cells, counts were estimated from reference gene primer amplification. TCRdb keeps only in-frame clones here, not all; method: immunoSEQ multiplex PCR. That table furnishes V, J and clone size, whereas the DNA furnished D and trimming. The data contain about 50,000 clones, roughly 86% of them singletons. CDR1 is SGDLS, CDR2 YYNGEE, per germline. Trimming at V came to 0 bases and at J to 1 base, leaving 6 bases not matched to a gene. The CDR3 extends over 16 amino acids. This clonotype originated in an older woman with acute or convalescent COVID-19. The J gene is TRBJ2-5, the V gene TRBV9; 7 bases are a match to TRBD2. The source material was peripheral blood. The CDR3 here is CASSVGVAGIQETQYF. In DNA form, the CDR3 reads TGTGCCAGCAGCGTAGGGGTAGCGGGTATCCAAGAGACCCAGTACTTC.